The 10 T cell receptor beta chains below were found in one sample sequenced in a study of shared clonotypes between healthy human individuals. Clones were sequenced by immunoSEQ multiplex PCR, and TCRdb holds only the in-frame ones, with some missing. The sample carries 450,000 to 650,000 clones, around 77% recorded once. What was sequenced was PBMCs. These receptors were taken from a woman in her forties in good health. Some clones in this sample may be carry-over from other donors' samples.

The chain uses TRBV6-1 and TRBJ2-5, with 11 positions matching TRBD2. V shed 6 bases and J 10 bases; nucleotides not matched to a gene: 13. Germline lookup yields CDR1 MNHNS and CDR2 SASEGT. The CDR3 totals 15 residues. Written as DNA, the CDR3 is TGTGCCAGCAGGGGGGCACTAGCGGGAGAGAGGGGCCAGTACTTC. Its translation is CASRGALAGERGQYF.

V gene TRBV21-1 combines with J gene TRBJ1-3. TRBV21-1 is listed as a pseudogene. This CDR3 contains 17 residues. For the CDR3, the DNA is TGTGCCAGCAGCAAAGCGCTTTCGGGCAGCTCTGGAAACACCATATATTTT. It yields the protein CASSKALSGSSGNTIYF.

The genes are TRBV28 and TRBJ1-4; D is perhaps TRBD1 (5 bases). Trimming stripped 6 bases from V and 5 bases from J, with 16 bases between. CDR1 and CDR2 (germline): MDHEN, SYDVKM. This CDR3 spans 15 amino acids. CDR3 DNA sequence: TGTGCCAGCAGCTCAACCCAGGGTGGGAATGAAAAACTGTTTTTT. It specifies CASSSTQGGNEKLFF.

The rearrangement joins TRBV28 to TRBJ2-7; no reliable D call. Deletions cut 7 bases from V and 5 bases from J, with 9 bases between. Germline V CDR1 and CDR2: MDHEN, SYDVKM. This CDR3 spans 11 amino acids. As DNA, the CDR3 is TGTGCCAGCAATGGTGGGGACGAGCAGTACTTC. Its protein is CASNGGDEQYF. Full variable domain (missing parts from reference TRBV28 and TRBJ2-7): DVKVTQSSRYLVKRTGEKVFLECVQDMDHENMFWYRQDPGLGLRLIYFSYDVKMKEKGDIPEGYSVSREKKERFSLILESASTNQTSMYLCASNGGDEQYFGPGTRLTVT.

The chain is built from TRBV4-3 and TRBJ1-1; 7 nucleotides match TRBD1. The J segment lost 1 base and the V segment lost 1 base, leaving 3 bases of the junction unmatched. The CDR3 has 15 residues. The germline CDR1 and CDR2 sequences are LGHNA and YSLEER. CDR3 amino acids: CASSQGDRENTEAFF. In nucleotides, the CDR3 is TGCGCCAGCAGCCAAGGCGACAGGGAGAACACTGAAGCTTTCTTT.

This clone was seen at least ten times. The chain joins TRBV2 to TRBJ1-1; TRBD1 is a possible D gene (5 bases). The CDR3 contains 15 residues. Germline-derived CDR1 and CDR2 are SNHLY and FYNNEI. V was shortened by 2 bases and J by 5 bases, with 15 bases between the two germline ends. CDR3 protein: CASSELGGVGTEAFF. The DNA for the CDR3 is TGTGCCAGCAGTGAATTGGGGGGGGTTGGGACTGAAGCTTTCTTT.

The J gene is TRBJ2-6, the V gene TRBV6-5; 8 bases are shared with TRBD1. V trimming: 5 bases; J trimming: 2 bases; junction bases outside the gene matches: 2. The CDR3 loop spans 15 amino acids. The germline V gene encodes CDR1 MNHEY and CDR2 SVGAGI. The chain's CDR3 is CASSPQGAGANVLTF. CDR3 nucleotides: TGTGCCAGCAGTCCACAGGGGGCTGGGGCCAACGTCCTGACTTTC.

CDR3 nucleotide sequence: TGTGCCAGCAGTTTGGGGGGATGGGACACTGAAGCTTTCTTT. Translation gives CASSLGGWDTEAFF. The chain employs TRBV28 and TRBJ1-1, with D possibly being TRBD1 (5 bases). Germline CDR1 and CDR2: MDHEN and SYDVKM. The CDR3 has 14 amino acids. V lost 3 bases and J 3 bases, leaving 11 bases between the germline ends.

As for this clone: A far larger clone is one nucleotide away, so this likely arose from a read error. CDR3 residues: CASSAEISYEHYF. In DNA, the CDR3 is TGCGCCAGTTCGGCGGAGATCTCCTACGAGCATTACTTC. This chain uses TRBV5-1 with TRBJ2-7; D gene unclear. The CDR3 totals 13 residues. From germline, CDR1 is SGHRS and CDR2 YFSETQ.

This clone was seen once. The CDR3 loop is CASMGEQYF. CDR3 DNA: TGTGCCAGCATGGGGGAGCAGTACTTC. This sequence joins TRBV6-6 and TRBJ2-7; no clear D gene. The germline V gene has CDR1 MNHNY and CDR2 SVGAGI (reference sequence). This CDR3 is built from 9 residues. The V end lost 7 bases, the J end lost 7 bases, and 5 bases lay between the germline ends.